One T cell receptor (beta chain) is described in this entry. The data stem from a study of blood T cell repertoires in COVID-19. Overall study: T cells, B-cell-depleted T cells, or PBMCs supplied cDNA or gDNA.

The Seattle site enrolled patients during active infection and followed them longitudinally. Source study methods: Estimation of nucleated cell counts relied on the amplification of reference gene primers. The assay was immunoSEQ multiplex PCR, and TCRdb's table has in-frame clones only and misses some. Clonal size and the V and J genes are those of that table, whereas D and trimming came from the DNA. The sample consists of about 150,000 clones, roughly 83% of them appearing once. J gave up 4 bases and V 0 bases, and 4 bases lay outside the gene matches. In germline, CDR1 is MNHEY, CDR2 SVGAGI. This CDR3 contains 15 residues.

The sequence came from a woman aged 60-75 years with COVID-19, enrolled during active disease. The chain combines TRBV6-5 with TRBJ1-2; 8 bases are a match to TRBD1. Sequenced: peripheral blood. In nucleotides, the CDR3 is TGTGCCAGCAGTTACTCGGGACAGGTAACCTATGGCTACACCTTC. This encodes CASSYSGQVTYGYTF.